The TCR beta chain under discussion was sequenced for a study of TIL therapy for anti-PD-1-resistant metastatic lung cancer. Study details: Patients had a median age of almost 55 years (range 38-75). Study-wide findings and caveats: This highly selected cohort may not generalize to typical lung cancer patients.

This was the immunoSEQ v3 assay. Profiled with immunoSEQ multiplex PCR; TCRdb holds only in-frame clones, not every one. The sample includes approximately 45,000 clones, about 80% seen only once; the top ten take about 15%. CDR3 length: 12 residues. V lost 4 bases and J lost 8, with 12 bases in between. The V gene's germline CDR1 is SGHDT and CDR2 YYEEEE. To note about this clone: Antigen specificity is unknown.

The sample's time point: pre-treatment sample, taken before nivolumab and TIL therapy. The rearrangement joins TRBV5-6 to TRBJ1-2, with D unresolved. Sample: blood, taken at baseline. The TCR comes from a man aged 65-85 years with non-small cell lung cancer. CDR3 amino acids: CASSRLGGGYTF. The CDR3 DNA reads TGTGCCAGCAGCCGATTGGGTGGAGGCTACACCTTC.